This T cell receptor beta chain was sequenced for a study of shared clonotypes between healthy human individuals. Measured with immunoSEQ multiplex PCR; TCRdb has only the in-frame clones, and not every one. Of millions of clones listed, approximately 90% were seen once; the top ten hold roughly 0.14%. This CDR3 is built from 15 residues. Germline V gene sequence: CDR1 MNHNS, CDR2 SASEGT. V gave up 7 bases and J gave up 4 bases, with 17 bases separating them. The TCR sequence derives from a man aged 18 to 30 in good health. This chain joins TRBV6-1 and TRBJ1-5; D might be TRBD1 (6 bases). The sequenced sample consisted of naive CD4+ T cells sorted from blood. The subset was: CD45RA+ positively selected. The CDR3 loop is CASTQGGRGNQPQHF. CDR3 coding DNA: TGTGCCAGCACCCAAGGGGGACGGGGGAATCAGCCCCAGCATTTT.